One T cell receptor beta chain is described in this entry. Sequencing used immunoSEQ multiplex PCR; TCRdb keeps in-frame clones, though not all of them. The data show 160,000 or so clones, with over 75% seen just once and 5% to 6% held by the top ten. V lost 10 bases and J 6 bases, leaving 9 bases between the germline ends. Germline V gene data show CDR1 as ENHRY and CDR2 as SYGVKD. The CDR3 has 11 amino acids. The data belong to a study of blood T cell repertoires in COVID-19. Study overall: Samples of COVID-19 (acute and convalescent) were obtained from the United States, Italy and Spain.

The age range of participants was 18 to 89 years, with residence in about two dozen US areas. Symptom resolution, clearance, or two negative PCRs marked the recovered donors of Cohort 3. The TCR comes from a middle-aged man who had recovered from COVID-19. Sequenced: PBMCs or T cells enriched from blood (not recorded which). The chain employs TRBV10-3 and TRBJ2-2, with unresolved D. The DNA of the CDR3 is TGTGCCACCGGTTTAGCCGGGGAGCTGTTTTTT. Translation: CATGLAGELFF.